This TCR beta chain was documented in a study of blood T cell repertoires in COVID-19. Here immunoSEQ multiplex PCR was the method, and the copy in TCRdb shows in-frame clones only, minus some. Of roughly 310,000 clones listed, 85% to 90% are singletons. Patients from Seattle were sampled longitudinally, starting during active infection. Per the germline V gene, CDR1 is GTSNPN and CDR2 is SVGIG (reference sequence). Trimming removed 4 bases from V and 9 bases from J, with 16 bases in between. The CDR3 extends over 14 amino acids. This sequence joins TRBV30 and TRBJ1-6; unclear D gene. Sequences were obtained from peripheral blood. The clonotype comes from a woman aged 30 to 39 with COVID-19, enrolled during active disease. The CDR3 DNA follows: TGTGCCTGGACTCCTAGCACCTGGGCTTCACCCCTCCACTTT. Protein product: CAWTPSTWASPLHF.